The clone carrying this TCR beta chain appeared a few times. What it binds is not known. The collection from each donor was one heparinised blood draw averaging approximately 110 mL. Without exception, sorted populations had purity beyond 95%. The data stem from a study of beta chain features in type 1 diabetes. General study findings and limits: A potential influence of HLA type upon TCRB rearrangement remained unresolved herein.

Investigators reverse transcribed all isolated RNA, so they sequenced expressed TCRB transcripts. Measured with immunoSEQ multiplex PCR; TCRdb has only the in-frame clones, and not every one. Among 300,000 to 400,000 clones, 8% to 13% were seen once, and the ten largest hold more than 0.015%. The V gene lost 0 bases and the J gene lost 6 bases, with 16 bases spanning the gap. CDR3 size: 16 residues. Germline CDR1 reads SGDLS; CDR2 reads YYNGEE. The chain carries TRBV9 and TRBJ2-1, with a tentative D call TRBD1 (5 bases). Sequencing input: naive CD4+ T cells from blood. The receptor comes from a young woman in good health. CDR3 amino acids: CASSVGRQGVSNEQFF. In DNA, the CDR3 is TGTGCCAGCAGCGTAGGGCGACAAGGGGTATCCAATGAGCAGTTCTTC.